The entry below gives a single TCR beta chain sequence along with its context. The sample belongs to a study of T cells in Graves' hyperthyroidism and ophthalmopathy. TCR beta CDR3 regions were amplified from RNA transcripts. In the first-round RT-PCR of the TCR CDR3, the HTBI primer set was used. TCRdb itself ran the multiplex PCR reads through MiXCR, one entry per CDR3 protein. The sample yields fewer than 700,000 distinct CDR3 sequences, 17% seen once. Disease duration was under 3 months in the ophthalmopathy patients, who also had a Clinical Activity Score of at least 3 and a NOSPECS grade of at least 4. Uncontrolled infection, other autoimmune disease, pregnancy or lactation disqualified patients from enrolment. This TCR came from a woman aged 18-30 years with Graves' ophthalmopathy. Sequenced sample: blood.

The CDR3 here is CASSGGLIGANVLTF. The CDR3 coding sequence is TGTGCCAGCAGCGGAGGACTTATTGGGGCCAACGTCCTGACTTTC. The chain employs TRBV7-3 and TRBJ2-6, with D possibly TRBD2 on 5 matching bases. The CDR3 is made up of 15 amino acids. In germline, CDR1 is SGHTA, CDR2 FQGTGA. With 5 bases removed from V and 3 bases from J, the gap between germline ends came to 11 bases.